This is a list of T cell receptor beta chains from one sample in a study of cytomegalovirus exposure and HLA in healthy donors. Here immunoSEQ multiplex PCR was the method, and the copy in TCRdb shows in-frame clones only, minus some. The sample shows 150,000 to 200,000 clones, roughly 65% of them seen only once. Sequencing input: PBMCs. The source is a woman aged 18 to 35 in good health and CMV-seropositive. Each CDR3 is given with its conserved first and last residue. The order of the fields is CDR3 protein, V gene, D gene. D genes are given only for firm matches.

CDR3 protein: CASSPRAGDGYTF
V gene: TRBV5-1
D gene: .

CDR3 protein: CASSESSRTGGRGNQPQHF
V gene: TRBV10-1
D gene: TRBD1

CDR3 protein: CASSLAPLAETQYF
V gene: TRBV7-7
D gene: .

CDR3 protein: CASSSPELQYDNEQFF
V gene: TRBV7-8
D gene: .

CDR3 protein: CASSLSPRGAGEQYF
V gene: TRBV7-9
D gene: .

CDR3 protein: CASKKEGDIPYEQYF
V gene: TRBV6-6
D gene: .

CDR3 protein: CASSPGTSGGNEQFF
V gene: TRBV5-4
D gene: TRBD2

CDR3 protein: CASRRTGGAGQPQHF
V gene: TRBV6-6
D gene: TRBD1

CDR3 protein: CASSLAILGANEQYF
V gene: TRBV7-9
D gene: .

CDR3 protein: CAMSYRGDSPLHF
V gene: TRBV6-5
D gene: TRBD1

CDR3 protein: CASSLRTGDGEQYF
V gene: TRBV5-1
D gene: TRBD1

CDR3 protein: CATGDKMNTEAFF
V gene: TRBV7-9
D gene: .

CDR3 protein: CASSPRLAEEQYF
V gene: TRBV18
D gene: .

CDR3 protein: CASSPTGYEQYF
V gene: TRBV27
D gene: .

CDR3 protein: CASRLAGDNEQFF
V gene: TRBV10-2
D gene: TRBD2

CDR3 protein: CASSVGEVQGVFYQPQHF
V gene: TRBV6-1
D gene: TRBD1